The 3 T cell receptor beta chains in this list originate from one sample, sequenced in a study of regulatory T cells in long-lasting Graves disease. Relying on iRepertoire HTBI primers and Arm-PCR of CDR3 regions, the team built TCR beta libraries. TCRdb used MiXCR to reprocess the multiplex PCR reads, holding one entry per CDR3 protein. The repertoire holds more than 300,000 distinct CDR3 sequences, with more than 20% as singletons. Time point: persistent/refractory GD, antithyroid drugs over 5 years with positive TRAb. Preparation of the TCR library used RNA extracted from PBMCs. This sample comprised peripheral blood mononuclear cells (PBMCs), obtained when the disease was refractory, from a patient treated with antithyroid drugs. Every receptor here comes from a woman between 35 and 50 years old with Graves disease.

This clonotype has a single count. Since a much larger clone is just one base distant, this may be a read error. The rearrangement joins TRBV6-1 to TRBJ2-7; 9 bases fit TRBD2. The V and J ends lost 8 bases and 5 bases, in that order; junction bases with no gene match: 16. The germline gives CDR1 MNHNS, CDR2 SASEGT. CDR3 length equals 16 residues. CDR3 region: CASSRGGLALLHEQYF. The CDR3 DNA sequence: TGTGCCAGCTCTCGGGGGGGACTAGCTCTCCTCCACGAGCAGTACTTC.

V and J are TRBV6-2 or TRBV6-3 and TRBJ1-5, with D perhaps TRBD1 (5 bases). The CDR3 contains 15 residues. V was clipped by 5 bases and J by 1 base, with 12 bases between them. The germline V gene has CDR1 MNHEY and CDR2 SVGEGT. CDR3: CASSDHRWSNQPQHF. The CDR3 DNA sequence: TGTGCCAGCAGTGACCACAGGTGGAGCAATCAGCCCCAGCATTTT.

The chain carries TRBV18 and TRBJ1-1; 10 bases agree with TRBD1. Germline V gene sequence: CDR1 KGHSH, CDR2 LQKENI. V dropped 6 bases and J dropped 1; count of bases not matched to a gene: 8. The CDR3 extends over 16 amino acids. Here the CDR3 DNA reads TGTGCCAGCTCTCCCGGGACAGGGGTACAGAACACTGAAGCTTTCTTT. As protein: CASSPGTGVQNTEAFF.